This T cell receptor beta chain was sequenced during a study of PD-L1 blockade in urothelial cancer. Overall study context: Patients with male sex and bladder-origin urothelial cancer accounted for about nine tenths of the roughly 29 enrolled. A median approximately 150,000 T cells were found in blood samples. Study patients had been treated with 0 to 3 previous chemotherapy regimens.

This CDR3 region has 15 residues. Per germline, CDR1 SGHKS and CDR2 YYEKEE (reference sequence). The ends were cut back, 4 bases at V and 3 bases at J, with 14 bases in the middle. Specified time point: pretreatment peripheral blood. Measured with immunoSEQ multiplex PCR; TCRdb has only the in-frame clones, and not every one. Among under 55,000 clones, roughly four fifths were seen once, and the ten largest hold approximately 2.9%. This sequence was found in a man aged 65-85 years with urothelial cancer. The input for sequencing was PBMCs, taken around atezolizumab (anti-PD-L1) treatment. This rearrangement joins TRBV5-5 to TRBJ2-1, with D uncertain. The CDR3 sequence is CASSAVPFSYNEQFF. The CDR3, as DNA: TGTGCCAGCAGCGCGGTCCCGTTTAGCTACAATGAGCAGTTCTTC.